This T cell receptor (beta chain) was recovered during a study of blood T cell repertoires in COVID-19 (TCRdb year 2020). Context from the whole study: The collaborator samples originated in the United States, Italy and Spain and spanned the acute and convalescent phases of COVID-19. The prospective study material was composed of cDNA or gDNA derived from T cells, B-cell-depleted T cells, or PBMCs. The dataset comprised deeply sampled blood TCRbeta repertoires from subjects exposed to, actively infected with, or recovered from COVID-19. A freely available public database, intended as a resource for researchers studying the immune response to SARS-CoV-2, is where the repertoires were released. Samples were obtained from the ongoing ImmuneRACE study (first 160 participants) and from over a thousand subjects provided by 6 global collaborators. Sample metadata almost always included a de-identified subject ID, COVID-19 status, age in years and sex. Where HLA class I and class II types were available, the types were taken from metadata supplied by the sample provider, not from assay-based typing.

About this clone itself: The clone's antigen remains unknown. Base-call qualities are not available, and no considerably larger clone is one nucleotide away.

The CDR3 holds 14 amino acids from the cysteine to the phenylalanine. The read is trimmed to its CDR3 DNA, 42 bases read in frame from base 1. The germline ends are 11 bases apart after V is trimmed by 2 bases and J by 5 bases. CDR1 MNHEY and CDR2 SVGAGI were looked up in the germline V gene. The immunoSEQ Assay, a bias-controlled multiplex PCR, was used to amplify TCRbeta CDR3 regions from genomic DNA. As for how the authors treated the data: The number of nucleated cells in each sample was estimated from the amplification of reference gene primers within the assay. To quantify the absolute abundance of each unique TCRbeta CDR3 rearrangement, sequence reads were collapsed and filtered. For each sample, productive Simpson clonality was calculated by taking the square root of Simpson's diversity index across productive rearrangements. TCRdb carries this immuneACCESS record with in-frame sequences only. Its versions omit some clonotypes, under half of them owing to an unresolved V gene in the studies checked, with the rest unexplained. The DNA gave D and trimming, while V, J and clone size come from that table. The sample has fewer than 110,000 clones on record, 88% of them singletons. The ten largest clones take up 6.5% to 7% of the sample.

Each collaborating institution followed its own protocols to collect whole blood in K2EDTA tubes. For TCRbeta analysis, collaborators shipped samples in one of three forms: frozen whole blood, isolated PBMCs, or DNA extracted from either of those sample types. Study-wide findings and limitations: Clinical and demographic metadata were provided uncurated, with the amount varying by source and participant.

This TCR was sampled from a man between 50 and 59 years old with active or convalescent COVID-19. The sequenced sample consisted of peripheral blood. Rearrangement joined TRBV6-5 to TRBJ2-3; the D region possibly corresponds to TRBD2 (6 bases align). This receptor has the CDR3 CASSYRRGGDTQYF. The DNA sequence reads TGTGCCAGCAGTTACAGGCGGGGAGGAGATACGCAGTATTTT.